The T cell receptor (beta chain) described here comes from a study of shared T cell receptors in the human thymus. Only a few counts were recorded for this clone. Assay used: immunoSEQ multiplex PCR; TCRdb lists only in-frame clones, some missing. The sample lists about 660,000 clones, around 87% seen once, with roughly 0.0097% in the top ten. Germline V lookup: CDR1 SEHNR, CDR2 FQNEAQ (reference sequence). The V gene end was trimmed by 4 bases and the J gene end by 0 bases; junction bases not matched to a gene: 4. This CDR3 is built from 16 residues. These data are also associated with another study on human thymus T cells.

The rearrangement uses TRBV7-9 and TRBJ2-5, with 11 nucleotides matching TRBD2. The receptor was isolated from a boy under two years old with a congenital heart defect. The specimen sequenced was thymocytes. The CDR3 DNA is TGTGCCAGCAGCTGGGGACTAGCGGAGTACCAAGAGACCCAGTACTTC. It yields the protein CASSWGLAEYQETQYF.